One and the same sample provided the 15 T cell receptor beta chains below, sequenced in a study of beta chain features in type 1 diabetes. Study-wide results and caveats: Moderate yet significant TCRB CDR3 shortening was seen in Type 1 diabetes patients in all four CD4+ subsets.

All of the isolated RNA was reverse transcribed, so expressed TCRB transcripts were sequenced. Measured with immunoSEQ multiplex PCR; TCRdb has only the in-frame clones, and not every one. The repertoire holds 40,000 or so clones, with over 60% as singletons. These receptors lack a known antigen. Sequences were obtained from Tregs from blood. Receptors were obtained from a woman between 18 and 29 years old with type 1 diabetes.

The rearrangement uses TRBV7-2 and TRBJ2-3; 8 bases align to TRBD2. CDR1 is SGHTA and CDR2 is FQGNSA in the germline V gene. J was trimmed by 1 base and V by 5 bases; bases with no gene match: 11. The CDR3 is made up of 17 amino acids. CDR3 DNA: TGTGCCAGCAGCGCTCAAGCGGGAGCCTCCGGCACAGATACGCAGTATTTT. It specifies CASSAQAGASGTDTQYF.

This clone was seen a few times. This chain connects TRBV11-2 to TRBJ2-7; 10 bases fit TRBD2. Germline V gene sequence: CDR1 SGHAT, CDR2 FQNNGV. The length of the CDR3 is 14 residues. V lost 4 bases and J lost 4; bases outside the gene matches: 4. The CDR3 DNA follows: TGTGCCAGCAGCTCGGGACTAGCGTCGTACGAGCAGTACTTC. This gives the protein CASSSGLASYEQYF.

The chain has TRBV7-2 and TRBJ2-3; D possibly corresponds to TRBD2 (7 bases). Germline CDR1 and CDR2: SGHTA and FQGNSA. Trimming cost V 0 bases and J 5 bases, with 12 bases left between them. The CDR3 runs to 15 residues. This chain's CDR3 is CASSLAGGPVDTQYF. CDR3 sequence (DNA): TGTGCCAGCAGCTTAGCGGGGGGGCCGGTAGATACGCAGTATTTT.

The chain joins TRBV7-8 to TRBJ2-3, with D possibly TRBD2 on 7 matching bases. The germline gives CDR1 SGHVS, CDR2 FQNEAQ. The CDR3 loop spans 18 amino acids. V lost 2 bases and J lost 3, with 21 bases in between. The CDR3 coding sequence is TGTGCCAGCAGCTTATACCAGGAAGGGGGAGGGCGTACAGATACGCAGTATTTT. Translated, it gives CASSLYQEGGGRTDTQYF.

The rearrangement links TRBV2 to TRBJ1-5; the D gene is possibly TRBD1 (5 bases). V was trimmed by 6 bases and J by 6 bases, leaving 21 bases between them. Germline V gives CDR1 SNHLY, CDR2 FYNNEI. The CDR3 is made up of 16 amino acids. This CDR3 is CASSAEGPLGGQPQHF. The CDR3 coding sequence is TGTGCCAGCAGCGCCGAGGGTCCCCTCGGGGGTCAGCCCCAGCATTTT.

V usage is TRBV5-1 and J usage is TRBJ2-1, with 7 bases identical to TRBD2. Germline V lookup: CDR1 SGHRS, CDR2 YFSETQ. V shed 5 bases and J 2 bases; nucleotides not matched to a gene: 10. The CDR3 totals 16 residues. CDR3 nucleotide sequence: TGCGCCAGCAGTCTGGGAGGGTTTAGCGCCTACAATGAGCAGTTCTTC. It translates to CASSLGGFSAYNEQFF.

This clone has a handful of counts. The rearrangement joins TRBV20-1 to TRBJ2-1; D is uncertain. CDR1 DFQATT and CDR2 SNEGSKA come from the germline V gene (reference sequence). V shed 3 bases and J shed 7 bases, with 4 bases lying between them. CDR3 length: 10 residues. This CDR3 is CSASLNEQFF. For the CDR3, the DNA is TGCAGTGCTAGCCTAAATGAGCAGTTCTTC.

The rearrangement joins TRBV5-1 to TRBJ2-7; maybe TRBD1 (6 bases). V was clipped by 4 bases and J by 4 bases, with 21 bases between them. Germline CDR1 is SGHRS and CDR2 is YFSETQ. The CDR3 is made up of 16 amino acids. The CDR3: CASSLTGTPIRYEQYF. The CDR3 DNA reads as TGCGCCAGCAGCCTAACCGGGACACCGATTAGGTACGAGCAGTACTTC. The variable domain in full, completed from reference TRBV5-1 and TRBJ2-7, reads KAGVTQTPRYLIKTRGQQVTLSCSPISGHRSVSWYQQTPGQGLQFLFEYFSETQRNKGNFPGRFSGRQFSNSRSEMNVSTLELGDSALYLCASSLTGTPIRYEQYFGPGTRLTVT.

This clone was seen a few times. This chain links TRBV5-1 with TRBJ2-1, with 11 bases that match TRBD2. V lost 3 bases to trimming and J lost 12 bases; unmatched junction nucleotides: 11. Germline assignment: CDR1 SGHRS and CDR2 YFSETQ. This CDR3 has 15 residues. The chain's CDR3 is CASSSLTSGDPRQFF. CDR3 sequence (DNA): TGCGCCAGCAGCTCGCTGACTAGCGGGGACCCGCGGCAGTTCTTC.

J is TRBJ1-1 and V is TRBV10-3, with D hard to call. The CDR3 sequence is 13 residues long. Germline V gene data show CDR1 as ENHRY and CDR2 as SYGVKD. Trimming stripped 6 bases from V and 1 base from J, with 9 bases between. The CDR3 coding sequence is TGTGCCATCAGCGTGAACGGGAACACTGAAGCTTTCTTT. Translation gives CAISVNGNTEAFF.

The chain combines TRBV19 with TRBJ1-1, with D possibly being TRBD1 (6 bases). The CDR3 sequence is 15 residues long. Trimming stripped 6 bases from V and 1 base from J, with 15 bases between. CDR1 is LNHDA, CDR2 SQIVND, per germline (reference sequence). The CDR3 reads CASRRGGAANTEAFF. The CDR3 DNA reads TGTGCCAGTAGGAGAGGGGGGGCCGCGAACACTGAAGCTTTCTTT.

This chain uses TRBV30 with TRBJ2-1, with 14 bases identical to TRBD2. The V segment lost 3 bases and the J segment 10 bases; nucleotides outside the gene matches: 8. This CDR3 is 15 amino acids long. CDR1 GTSNPN and CDR2 SVGIG come from the germline V gene (reference sequence). The CDR3 protein is CAWSRLAGGPREQFF. CDR3 in DNA: TGTGCCTGGAGCCGACTAGCGGGAGGGCCTCGGGAGCAGTTCTTC.

CDR3 sequence: CASSPSHDRSNEQFF. The DNA for the CDR3 is TGTGCCAGCAGCCCAAGTCATGACCGGAGTAATGAGCAGTTCTTC. The chain links TRBV7-7 to TRBJ2-1; D is undetermined. The germline gives CDR1 SSHAT, CDR2 FNYEAQ (reference sequence). CDR3 length equals 15 residues. Trimming took 5 bases from V and 7 from J, leaving 18 bases between them.

In its sample, this clone was seen a few times. This chain joins TRBV5-1 and TRBJ2-2, with no clear D. Germline V gives CDR1 SGHRS, CDR2 YFSETQ. Trimming stripped 2 bases from V and 6 bases from J, with 8 bases between. CDR3 size: 13 residues. The CDR3 bases are TGCGCCAGCAGCTTACGGGTTGCCGGGGAGCTGTTTTTT. Amino acid sequence: CASSLRVAGELFF.

This rearrangement joins TRBV25-1 to TRBJ2-1; TRBD2 matches 14 bases. The V gene's germline CDR1 is MGHDK and CDR2 SYGVNS. The V gene end was trimmed by 6 bases and the J gene end by 1 base; junction bases not matched to a gene: 8. The CDR3 contains 18 residues. The CDR3 DNA reads TGTGCCAGCAGGGGACTAGCGGGAGCAGTAGGATCCTACAATGAGCAGTTCTTC. This encodes CASRGLAGAVGSYNEQFF.